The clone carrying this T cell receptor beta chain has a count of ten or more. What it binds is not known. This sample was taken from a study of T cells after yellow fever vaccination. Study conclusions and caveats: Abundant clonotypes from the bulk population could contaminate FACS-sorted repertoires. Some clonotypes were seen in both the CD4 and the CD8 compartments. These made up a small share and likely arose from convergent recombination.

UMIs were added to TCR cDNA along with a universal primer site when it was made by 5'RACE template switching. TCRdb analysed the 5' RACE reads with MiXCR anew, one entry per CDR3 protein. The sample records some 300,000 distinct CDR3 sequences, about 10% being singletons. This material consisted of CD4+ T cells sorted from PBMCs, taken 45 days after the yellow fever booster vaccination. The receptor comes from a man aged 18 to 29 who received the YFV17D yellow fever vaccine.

The CDR3 sequence: CASSLAGGRETQYF. The CDR3 DNA follows: TGTGCCAGCAGCTTAGCGGGGGGCAGAGAGACCCAGTACTTC. The chain employs TRBV7-2 and TRBJ2-5, with D perhaps matching TRBD1 or TRBD2 (6 bases each). The CDR3 is made up of 14 amino acids. The germline V gene encodes CDR1 SGHTA and CDR2 FQGNSA. Trimming shortened V by 0 bases and J by 4 bases, and 9 bases separated the two germline ends.